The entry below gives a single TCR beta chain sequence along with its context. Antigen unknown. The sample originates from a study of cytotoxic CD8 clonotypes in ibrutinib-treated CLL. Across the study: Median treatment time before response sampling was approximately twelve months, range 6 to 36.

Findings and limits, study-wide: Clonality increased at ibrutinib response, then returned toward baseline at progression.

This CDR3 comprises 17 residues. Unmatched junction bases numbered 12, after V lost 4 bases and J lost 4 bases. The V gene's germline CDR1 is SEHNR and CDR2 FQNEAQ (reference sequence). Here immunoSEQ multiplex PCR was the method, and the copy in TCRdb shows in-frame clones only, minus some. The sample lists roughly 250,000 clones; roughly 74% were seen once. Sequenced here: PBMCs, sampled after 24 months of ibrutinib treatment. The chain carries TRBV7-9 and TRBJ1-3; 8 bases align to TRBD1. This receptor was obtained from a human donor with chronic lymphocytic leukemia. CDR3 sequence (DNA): TGTGCCAGCAGCTCTCATCGGACAGGGACTCCGGGAAACACCATATATTTT. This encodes CASSSHRTGTPGNTIYF.